This T cell receptor beta chain was found in a study of blood T cell repertoires in COVID-19. Method: immunoSEQ multiplex PCR; TCRdb's copy keeps in-frame clones and lacks some. Counted here are roughly 400,000 clones, about 90% occurring once; the ten biggest clones make up about 0.6%. This clone appeared once. The material sequenced was PBMCs or T cells enriched from blood (not recorded which). This TCR derives from a man aged 18 to 29 who had recovered from COVID-19.

CDR3: CASRDRVYNSPLHF. For the CDR3, the DNA is TGCGCCAGCAGAGACAGAGTCTATAATTCACCCCTCCACTTT. V usage is TRBV5-1 and J usage is TRBJ1-6; a weak D match, TRBD1 (5 bases). Germline CDR1 is SGHRS and CDR2 is YFSETQ. V was trimmed by 5 bases and J by 3 bases, leaving 9 bases between them. This CDR3 is 14 amino acids long.